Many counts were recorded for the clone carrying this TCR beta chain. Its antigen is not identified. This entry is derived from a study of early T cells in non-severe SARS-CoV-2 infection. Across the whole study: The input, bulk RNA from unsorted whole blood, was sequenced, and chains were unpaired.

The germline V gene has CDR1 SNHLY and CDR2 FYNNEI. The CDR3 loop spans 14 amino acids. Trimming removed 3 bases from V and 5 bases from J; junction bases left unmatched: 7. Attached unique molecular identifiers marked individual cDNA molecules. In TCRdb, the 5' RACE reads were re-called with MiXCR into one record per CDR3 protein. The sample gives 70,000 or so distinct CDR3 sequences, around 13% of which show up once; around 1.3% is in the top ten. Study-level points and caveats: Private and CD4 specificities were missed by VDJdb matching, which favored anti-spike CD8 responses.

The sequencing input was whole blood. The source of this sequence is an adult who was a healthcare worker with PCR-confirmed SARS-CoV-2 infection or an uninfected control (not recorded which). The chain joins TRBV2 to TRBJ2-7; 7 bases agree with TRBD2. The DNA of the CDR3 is TGTGCCAGCAGTGATACTAGCGTCGAAAACGAGCAGTACTTC. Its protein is CASSDTSVENEQYF.